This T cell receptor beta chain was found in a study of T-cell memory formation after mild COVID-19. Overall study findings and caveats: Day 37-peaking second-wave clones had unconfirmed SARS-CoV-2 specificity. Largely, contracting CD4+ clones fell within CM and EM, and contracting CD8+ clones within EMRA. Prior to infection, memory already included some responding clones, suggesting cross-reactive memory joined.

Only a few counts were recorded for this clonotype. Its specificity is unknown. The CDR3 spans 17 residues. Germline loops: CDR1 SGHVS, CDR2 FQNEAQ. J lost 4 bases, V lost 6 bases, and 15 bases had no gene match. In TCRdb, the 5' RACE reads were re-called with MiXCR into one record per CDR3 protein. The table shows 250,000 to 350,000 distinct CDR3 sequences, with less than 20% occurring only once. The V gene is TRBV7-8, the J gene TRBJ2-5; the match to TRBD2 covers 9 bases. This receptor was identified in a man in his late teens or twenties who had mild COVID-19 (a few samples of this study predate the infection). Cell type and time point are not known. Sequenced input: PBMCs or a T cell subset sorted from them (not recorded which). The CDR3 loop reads CASSKAARAGGPETQYF. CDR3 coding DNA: TGTGCCAGCAGTAAGGCCGCACGGGCGGGGGGGCCAGAGACCCAGTACTTC. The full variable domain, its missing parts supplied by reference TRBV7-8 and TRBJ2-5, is GAGVSQSPRYKVAKRGQDVALRCDPISGHVSLFWYQQALGQGPEFLTYFQNEAQLDKSGLPSDRFFAERPEGSVSTLKIQRTQQEDSAVYLCASSKAARAGGPETQYFGPGTRLLVL.